The TCR beta chain described here comes from a study of blood T cells in healthy people across ages. Whole-study results and caveats: Diversity of TCR beta correlated strongly with naive T cell percentage.

This clonotype showed up just a few times. As yet, its antigen is unknown. V gave up 1 base and J gave up 9 bases; unmatched junction bases: 6. Germline V gene lookup returns CDR1 SGHRS and CDR2 YFSETQ. The CDR3 runs 15 residues. The second PCR ran about 6 to 11 cycles with a sample-barcoded 5' primer and J-beta primers. Each cDNA molecule was tagged by a template-switch adaptor that had 12 random nucleotides. Via MiXCR, TCRdb re-called the 5' RACE reads, giving one row per CDR3 protein. The sample has fewer than 900,000 distinct CDR3 sequences; about 52% are singletons. Sequences were obtained from blood. This receptor was taken from an older woman in good health. V is TRBV5-1 and J is TRBJ2-1, with TRBD2 identical over 11 bases. Here the CDR3 reads CASSLRLAGGGEQFF. DNA for the CDR3: TGCGCCAGCAGCTTGCGTCTAGCGGGAGGAGGTGAGCAGTTCTTC.